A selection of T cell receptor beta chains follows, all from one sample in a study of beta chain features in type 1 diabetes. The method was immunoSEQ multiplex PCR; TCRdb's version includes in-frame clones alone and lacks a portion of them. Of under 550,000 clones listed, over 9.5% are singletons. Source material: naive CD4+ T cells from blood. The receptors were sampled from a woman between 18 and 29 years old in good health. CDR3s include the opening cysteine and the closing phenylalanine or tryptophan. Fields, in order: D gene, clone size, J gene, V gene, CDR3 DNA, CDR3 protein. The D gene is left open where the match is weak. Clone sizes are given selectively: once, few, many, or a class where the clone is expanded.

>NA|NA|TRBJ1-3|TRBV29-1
TGCAGCGTTGTTACAGGTTTTGGAAACACCATATATTTT
CSVVTGFGNTIYF
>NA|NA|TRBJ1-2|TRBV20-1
TGCAGTGCTAGAGGGACGCGGGGCTACACCTTC
CSARGTRGYTF
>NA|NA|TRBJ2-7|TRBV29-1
TGCAGCGTTGAAGATCAGGGAGGGGGAGGCTACGAGCAGTACTTC
CSVEDQGGGGYEQYF
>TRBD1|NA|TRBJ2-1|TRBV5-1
TGCGCCAGCAGCTTCCGGGACAGGGGAGTTGAGCAGTTCTTC
CASSFRDRGVEQFF
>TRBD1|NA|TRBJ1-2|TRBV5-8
TGTGCCAGCAGCTCCTGGACAGGGCGCTATGGCTACACCTTC
CASSSWTGRYGYTF
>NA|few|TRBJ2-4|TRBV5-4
TGTGCCAGCAGCTTTCGGCAGGAGGGGAACATTCAGTACTTC
CASSFRQEGNIQYF
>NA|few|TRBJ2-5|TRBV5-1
TGCGCCAGCAGCTGGGCCTTGGGGACCCAGTACTTC
CASSWALGTQYF
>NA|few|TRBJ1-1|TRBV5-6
TGTGCCAGCAGCTTGAAGGGATTGAAAGCTTTCTTT
CASSLKGLKAFF
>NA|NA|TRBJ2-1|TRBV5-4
TGTGCCAGCAGCTCCCTTGTCGGGAGTATCAACAATGAGCAGTTCTTC
CASSSLVGSINNEQFF
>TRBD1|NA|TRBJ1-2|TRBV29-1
TGCAGCGTACACACCCCCCCCGGGACAGACTATGGCTACACCTTC
CSVHTPPGTDYGYTF
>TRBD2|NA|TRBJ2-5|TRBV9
TGTGCCAGCAGCGTAGCCGGAGGGACTAGCGGAGAAGAGACCCAGTACTTC
CASSVAGGTSGEETQYF
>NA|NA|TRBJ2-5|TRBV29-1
TGCAGCGTTTCAGGGTCGGTGGGAGAGACCCAGTACTTC
CSVSGSVGETQYF
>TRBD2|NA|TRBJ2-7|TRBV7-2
TGTGCCAGCAGCTTGGTACTAGCGGGAGGGCCGGTTAACTCCTACGAGCAGTACTTC
CASSLVLAGGPVNSYEQYF
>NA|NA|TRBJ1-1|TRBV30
TGTGCCTCAGACAGCCCGAACACTGAAGCTTTCTTT
CASDSPNTEAFF
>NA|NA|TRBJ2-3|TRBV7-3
TGTGCCAGCAGCTTAAGTCCGGGGACAGATACGCAGTATTTT
CASSLSPGTDTQYF
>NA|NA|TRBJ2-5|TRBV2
TGTGCCAGCAGTGTCCGGGAGACCCAGTACTTC
CASSVRETQYF
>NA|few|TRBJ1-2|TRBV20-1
TGCAGTGTTACGGACGGCCGTGGCTACACCTTC
CSVTDGRGYTF
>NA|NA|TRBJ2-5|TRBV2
TGTGCCAGCAGCGGGCAGAGGTCGGGGGCCCAGTACTTC
CASSGQRSGAQYF
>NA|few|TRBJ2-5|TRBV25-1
TGTGCCAGCAGTGAGTCGCCCCGGGCCGGAGAGACCCAGTACTTC
CASSESPRAGETQYF
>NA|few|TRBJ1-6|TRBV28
TGTGCCAGCAGTTTGACGGATAATTCACCCCTCCACTTT
CASSLTDNSPLHF
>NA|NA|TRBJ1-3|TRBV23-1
TGCGCCAGCAGTCAATCACCCCGAATTAACACCATATATTTT
CASSQSPRINTIYF
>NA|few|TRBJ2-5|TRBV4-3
TGCGCCAGCAGCCAAGTTCTCAGGGACCAAGAGACCCAGTACTTC
CASSQVLRDQETQYF
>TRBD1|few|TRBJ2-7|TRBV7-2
TGTGCCAGCAGCCGGAAACCCGGGACAGGCGCCTACGAGCAGTACTTC
CASSRKPGTGAYEQYF
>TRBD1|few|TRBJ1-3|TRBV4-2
TGTGCCAGCAGCCAAAGGGACAGGGTGGCGGCCGGAAACACCATATATTTT
CASSQRDRVAAGNTIYF
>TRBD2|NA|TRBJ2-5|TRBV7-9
TGTGCCAGCAGCCCGGGACTAGTAGAGACCCAGTACTTC
CASSPGLVETQYF
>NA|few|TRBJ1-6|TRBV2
TGTGCCAGCACCGGACCGAACCGGCATTCACCCCTCCACTTT
CASTGPNRHSPLHF
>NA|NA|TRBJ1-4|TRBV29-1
TGCAGCGTTGAAATCTTCGGAGAAAAACTGTTTTTT
CSVEIFGEKLFF
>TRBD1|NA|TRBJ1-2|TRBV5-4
TGTGCCAGCAGTCAAGGACAGGCGCGATACACCTTC
CASSQGQARYTF